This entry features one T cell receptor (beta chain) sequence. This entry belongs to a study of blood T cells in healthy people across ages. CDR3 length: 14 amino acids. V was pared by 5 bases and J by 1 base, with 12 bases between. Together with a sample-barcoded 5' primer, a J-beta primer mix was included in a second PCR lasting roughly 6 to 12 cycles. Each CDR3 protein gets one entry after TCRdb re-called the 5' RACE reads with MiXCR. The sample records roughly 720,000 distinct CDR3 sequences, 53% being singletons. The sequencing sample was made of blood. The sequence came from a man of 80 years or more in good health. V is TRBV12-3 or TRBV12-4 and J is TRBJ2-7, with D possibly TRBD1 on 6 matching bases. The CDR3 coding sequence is TGTGCCAGCAGTAAAGGGACAACTTCCTACGAGCAGTACTTC. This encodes CASSKGTTSYEQYF.